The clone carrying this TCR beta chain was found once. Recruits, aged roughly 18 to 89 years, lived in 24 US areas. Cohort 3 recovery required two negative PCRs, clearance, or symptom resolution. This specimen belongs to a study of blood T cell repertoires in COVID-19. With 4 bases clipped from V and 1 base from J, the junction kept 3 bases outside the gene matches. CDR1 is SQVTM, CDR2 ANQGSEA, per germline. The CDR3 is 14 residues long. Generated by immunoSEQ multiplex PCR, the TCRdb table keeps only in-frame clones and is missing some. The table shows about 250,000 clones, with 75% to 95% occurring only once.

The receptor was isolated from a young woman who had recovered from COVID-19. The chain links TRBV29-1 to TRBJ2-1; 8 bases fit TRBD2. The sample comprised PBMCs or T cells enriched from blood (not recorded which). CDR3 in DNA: TGCAGCGTTGTGGGACTAGTATCCTACAATGAGCAGTTCTTC. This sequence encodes CSVVGLVSYNEQFF.